Listed below are T cell receptor beta chains from one sample, sequenced in a study of vaccination and CD4 T cells after COVID-19. Their antigen targets remain unknown. TCRdb independently ran MiXCR on the PCR reads; one entry per CDR3 protein. The table includes under 25,000 distinct CDR3 sequences, approximately 26% detected once. Specimen: cultured CD4+ T cells from blood. These receptors were taken from a human donor with COVID-19. Each CDR3 is given with its conserved first and last residue. Fields, in order: D gene, V gene, J gene, clone size, CDR3 protein, CDR3 DNA. A D gene is named only where the DNA matches it firmly. Rows may omit the clone size; those that give it use once, few, many or a size class.

>-|TRBV6-5|TRBJ2-2|few
CASSLLSLPLNTGELFF
TGTGCCAGCAGTTTACTCTCACTCCCTCTAAACACCGGGGAGCTGTTTTTT
>-|TRBV21-1|TRBJ2-4|few
CASSKTIKTGRKNIQYF
TGTGCCAGCAGCAAAACCATCAAGACGGGGCGGAAAAACATTCAGTACTTC
>-|TRBV6-4|TRBJ2-1|few
CASSQARGSSYNEQFF
TGTGCCAGCAGTCAAGCGAGGGGAAGCTCCTACAATGAGCAGTTCTTC
>TRBD1|TRBV5-6|TRBJ1-3|-
CASSFGDRGSGNTIYF
TGTGCCAGCAGCTTTGGAGACAGGGGCTCTGGAAACACCATATATTTT
>-|TRBV2|TRBJ2-5|-
CASKGLQETQYF
TGTGCCAGCAAAGGGCTCCAAGAGACCCAGTACTTC
>-|TRBV12-3/TRBV12-4|TRBJ1-3|once
CASSPTGPGNTIYF
TGTGCCAGCAGTCCAACAGGTCCTGGAAACACCATATATTTT
>TRBD1|TRBV7-2|TRBJ1-5|medium-sized
CASSQRQGWDQPQHF
TGTGCCAGCAGCCAAAGACAGGGCTGGGATCAGCCCCAGCATTTT
>-|TRBV12-3/TRBV12-4|TRBJ1-6|few
CASSLRPSSNSPLHF
TGTGCCAGCAGTTTACGCCCTAGCTCAAATTCACCCCTCCACTTT
>TRBD2|TRBV6-1|TRBJ2-5|few
CASVPNKAGEETQYF
TGTGCCAGCGTGCCCAACAAAGCGGGGGAAGAGACCCAGTACTTC
>-|TRBV7-2|TRBJ1-2|-
CASSLTGTPFSF
TGTGCCAGCAGCTTGACCGGGACACCTTTCTCCTTC
>-|TRBV14|TRBJ1-5|few
CASSHGGLGQPQHF
TGTGCCAGCAGCCATGGGGGGTTGGGTCAGCCCCAGCATTTT
>TRBD1|TRBV3-1|TRBJ2-7|few
CASSDRGIGMQQYF
TGTGCCAGCAGCGACAGGGGGATCGGGATGCAGCAGTACTTC
>TRBD1|TRBV6-1|TRBJ1-2|few
CASSDRDRGNGYTF
TGTGCCAGCAGTGACCGAGACAGGGGTAACGGCTACACCTTC
>TRBD1|TRBV7-8|TRBJ1-3|-
CASSLFPVGVGQGDTIYF
TGTGCCAGCAGCTTATTCCCTGTCGGGGTCGGACAGGGAGACACCATATATTTT
>-|TRBV2|TRBJ2-2|few
CAISVGTLTGELFF
TGTGCCATCAGCGTTGGGACGCTGACCGGGGAGCTGTTTTTT
>-|TRBV16|TRBJ1-2|-
CASSQSRQGGYGYTF
TGTGCCAGCAGCCAATCGAGGCAGGGTGGGTATGGCTACACCTTC
>TRBD1|TRBV29-1|TRBJ2-5|-
CSVDRGWETQYF
TGCAGCGTTGACAGGGGGTGGGAGACCCAGTACTTC
>TRBD2|TRBV2|TRBJ2-2|few
CASTRASGGSGAGELFF
TGTGCCAGCACCCGGGCTAGCGGGGGTTCTGGGGCCGGGGAGCTGTTTTTT
>-|TRBV28|TRBJ2-2|few
CASSLFSGATGELFF
TGTGCCAGCAGTTTATTTTCAGGGGCCACCGGGGAGCTGTTTTTT
>TRBD2|TRBV20-1|TRBJ2-5|-
CSAATSGGLKTQYF
TGCAGTGCTGCGACTAGCGGGGGGTTGAAGACCCAGTACTTC
>-|TRBV6-2/TRBV6-3|TRBJ1-5|few
CASMVQGNQPQHF
TGTGCCAGCATGGTCCAGGGCAATCAGCCCCAGCATTTT
>-|TRBV6-1|TRBJ1-4|-
CASIISVGEKLFF
TGTGCCAGCATTATTTCCGTTGGCGAAAAACTGTTTTTT
>TRBD1|TRBV7-9|TRBJ2-7|-
CASSLSRTGQSGQYF
TGTGCCAGCAGCTTAAGTCGGACAGGGCAATCCGGGCAGTACTTC
>-|TRBV6-1|TRBJ2-5|-
CASSGGRIQETQYF
TGTGCCAGCAGTGGGGGACGGATCCAAGAGACCCAGTACTTC
>TRBD1|TRBV27|TRBJ1-1|-
CASSLAPLTGGTEAFF
TGTGCCAGCAGTTTAGCCCCCCTGACAGGGGGCACTGAAGCTTTCTTT
>-|TRBV6-1|TRBJ2-3|-
CASSGRGTDTQYF
TGTGCCAGCAGTGGCAGGGGCACAGATACGCAGTATTTT
>TRBD2|TRBV11-1|TRBJ2-3|few
CASSLQARAGGLDTQYF
TGTGCCAGCAGCTTACAGGCTCGTGCGGGGGGTTTGGATACGCAGTATTTT
>TRBD2|TRBV19|TRBJ2-7|-
CASSIPRTSGDYEQYF
TGTGCCAGTAGTATTCCCAGGACTAGCGGGGACTACGAGCAGTACTTC
>-|TRBV6-1|TRBJ1-4|-
CASVPGIREKLFF
TGTGCCAGCGTCCCCGGCATCAGGGAAAAACTGTTTTTT
>TRBD1|TRBV10-1|TRBJ1-1|-
CASTRTGGTEAFF
TGCGCCAGCACCAGGACAGGGGGCACTGAAGCTTTCTTT
>-|TRBV19|TRBJ2-7|-
CASSGPTLYEQYF
TGTGCCAGTAGCGGACCGACCCTATACGAGCAGTACTTC
>TRBD1|TRBV30|TRBJ1-2|-
CAWTKGTGGFGYTF
TGTGCCTGGACTAAGGGGACAGGGGGATTTGGCTACACCTTC
>-|TRBV24-1|TRBJ2-3|-
CATSDRGDPTDTQYF
TGTGCCACCAGTGACCGCGGGGACCCCACAGATACGCAGTATTTT
>-|TRBV6-5|TRBJ1-5|few
CASSYGGQGQPQHF
TGTGCCAGCAGTTATGGTGGGCAGGGGCAGCCCCAGCATTTT
>-|TRBV6-5|TRBJ2-7|few
CASSSHIIGGSSYEQYF
TGTGCCAGCAGTTCCCATATTATCGGCGGAAGCTCCTACGAGCAGTACTTC
>-|TRBV7-2|TRBJ1-1|few
CASSNRARNTEAFF
TGTGCCAGCAGTAACAGGGCCCGCAACACTGAAGCTTTCTTT
>-|TRBV7-9|TRBJ1-5|few
CASSLAGASNQPQHF
TGTGCCAGCAGCTTAGCTGGAGCTAGCAATCAGCCCCAGCATTTT
>TRBD2|TRBV2|TRBJ2-1|few
CASRLRAGGGYNEQFF
TGTGCCAGTCGCTTACGAGCGGGGGGTGGTTACAATGAGCAGTTCTTC
>-|TRBV27|TRBJ1-4|few
CASKQVGGHEKLFF
TGTGCCAGCAAACAAGTGGGGGGGCATGAAAAACTGTTTTTT
>-|TRBV6-5|TRBJ2-3|-
CASSYTGSTDTQYF
TGTGCCAGCAGTTACACGGGTAGCACAGATACGCAGTATTTT